The 5 T cell receptor beta chains presented below share a single source sample, sequenced in a study of T cell responses to AZD1222 COVID-19 vaccine. This table comes from immunoSEQ multiplex PCR, and its TCRdb copy is limited to in-frame clones, with some not included. The sample has about 150,000 clones; roughly 90% are singletons. The material sequenced was peripheral blood, taken on day 0 of AZD1222 vaccination. These receptors all come from an adult in good health.

The chain joins TRBV4-1 to TRBJ2-6; D unclear. The V end was cut by 1 base, the J end by 0 bases, with 4 bases between. CDR1 and CDR2 (germline): MGHRA, YSYEKL. This CDR3 region has 15 residues. In DNA form, the CDR3 reads TGCGCCAGCAGCCAAGCATACTCTGGGGCCAACGTCCTGACTTTC. Its protein is CASSQAYSGANVLTF.

The chain combines TRBV19 with TRBJ2-1; unclear D gene. CDR1 is LNHDA, CDR2 SQIVND, per germline (reference sequence). This CDR3 contains 14 residues. V lost 11 bases and J 7 bases, leaving 21 bases between the germline ends. CDR3 loop: CAAEAGSPPNEQFF. The DNA of the CDR3 is TGTGCCGCGGAAGCCGGGTCACCGCCGAATGAGCAGTTCTTC.

About this clone itself: Other nucleotide sequences from this sample produce the same CDR3. The chain combines TRBV7-2 with TRBJ2-2; D gene unclear. Deletions cut 5 bases from V and 0 bases from J, with 10 bases between. CDR1 is SGHTA and CDR2 is FQGNSA in the germline V gene. The CDR3 contains 15 residues. This CDR3 is CASSPRVPNTGELFF. The CDR3 bases are TGTGCCAGCAGCCCTAGGGTTCCGAACACCGGGGAGCTGTTTTTT.

The chain recombines TRBV6-6 with TRBJ2-3; 7 nucleotides match TRBD1. After removal of 5 bases from V and 2 bases from J, the junction contained 7 bases not matched to a gene. This CDR3 is 15 amino acids long. Germline CDR1 MNHNY, CDR2 SVGAGI (reference sequence). Here the CDR3 reads CASSDGDSFTDTQYF. CDR3 sequence (DNA): TGTGCCAGCAGTGACGGGGACAGTTTCACAGATACGCAGTATTTT.

The chain combines TRBV6-2 or TRBV6-3 with TRBJ2-1; D is unclear. Germline V CDR1 and CDR2: MNHEY, SVGEGT. V was trimmed by 5 bases and J by 10 bases, leaving 9 bases between them. The CDR3 contains 11 residues. In DNA, the CDR3 is TGTGCCAGCAGTCAGAGCTACGAGCAGTTCTTC. Encoded protein: CASSQSYEQFF.